This TCR beta chain stems from a study of radiotherapy plus CTLA-4 blockade in lung cancer. Produced via immunoSEQ multiplex PCR; TCRdb's table is partial and in-frame only. Among 62,000 or so clones listed, 79% were seen once. Of note for this clone: Its antigen is undetermined.

Study results and caveats: Increased serum interferon-beta after radiation also reportedly predicted response strongly.

Per the germline V gene, CDR1 is MNHNY and CDR2 is SVGAGI (reference sequence). The length of the CDR3 is 12 residues. V was cut by 10 bases and J by 14 bases, with 20 bases left in between. The source of this sequence is a human donor with non-small cell lung cancer who had a complete response to radiotherapy plus ipilimumab. J is TRBJ1-4 and V is TRBV6-6; D is unclear. Sample: peripheral blood, taken from a patient treated with radiotherapy plus ipilimumab. The CDR3 DNA reads as TGTGCCACCACATCCTTAGAGGCGGGTCTGTTTTTT. Translated: CATTSLEAGLFF.